The clone carrying this T cell receptor beta chain was counted only a few times. Relative to the germline gene, one junction end is altered; a read error may explain this. The sample comes from a study of T cells in Graves' hyperthyroidism and ophthalmopathy. TCR beta CDR3 regions were amplified from RNA transcripts. The TCR CDR3 was amplified in a first-round RT-PCR using the HTBI primer set. TCRdb used MiXCR to reprocess the multiplex PCR reads, holding one entry per CDR3 protein. The table includes 660,000 or so distinct CDR3 sequences, around 21% detected once. The CDR3 contains 15 residues. CDR1 is SGHKS and CDR2 is YYEKEE in the germline V gene (reference sequence).

The V call is TRBV5-5, the J call TRBJ2-2; the D is unclear. Sequences were obtained from blood. The TCR sequence derives from a man aged 25 to 40 with Graves' ophthalmopathy. The CDR3 nucleotides read TGCGCCAGCAGCCAAGAAGGGCGGAACACCGGGGAGCTGTTTTTT. It translates to CASSQEGRNTGELFF.